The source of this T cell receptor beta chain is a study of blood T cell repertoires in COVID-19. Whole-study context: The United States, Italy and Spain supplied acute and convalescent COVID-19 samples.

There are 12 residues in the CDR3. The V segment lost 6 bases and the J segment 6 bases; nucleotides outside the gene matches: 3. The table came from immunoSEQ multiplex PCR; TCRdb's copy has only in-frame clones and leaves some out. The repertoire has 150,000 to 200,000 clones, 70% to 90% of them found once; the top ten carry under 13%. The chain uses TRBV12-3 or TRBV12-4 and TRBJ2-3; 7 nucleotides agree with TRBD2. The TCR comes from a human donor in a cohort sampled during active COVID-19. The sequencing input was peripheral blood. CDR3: CASSIGGDTQYF. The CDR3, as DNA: TGTGCCAGCAGCATCGGGGGGGATACGCAGTATTTT.